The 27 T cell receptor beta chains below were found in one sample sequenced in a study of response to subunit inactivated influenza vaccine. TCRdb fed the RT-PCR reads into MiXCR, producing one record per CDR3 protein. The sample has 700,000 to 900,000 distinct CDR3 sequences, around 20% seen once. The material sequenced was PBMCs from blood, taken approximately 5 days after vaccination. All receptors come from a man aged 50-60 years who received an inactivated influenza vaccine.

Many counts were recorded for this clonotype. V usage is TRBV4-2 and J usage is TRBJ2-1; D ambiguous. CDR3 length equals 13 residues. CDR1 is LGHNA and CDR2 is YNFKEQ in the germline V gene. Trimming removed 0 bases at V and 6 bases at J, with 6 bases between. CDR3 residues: CASSQDLPNEQFF. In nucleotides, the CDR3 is TGTGCCAGCAGCCAAGATCTCCCCAATGAGCAGTTCTTC.

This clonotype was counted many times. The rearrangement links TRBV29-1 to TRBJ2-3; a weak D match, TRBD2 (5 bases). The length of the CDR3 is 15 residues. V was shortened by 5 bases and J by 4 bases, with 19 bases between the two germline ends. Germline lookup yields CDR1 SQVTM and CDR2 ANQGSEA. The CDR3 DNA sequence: TGCAGCGTTCCCGAGACTATGGGAAGCCCAGATACGCAGTATTTT. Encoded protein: CSVPETMGSPDTQYF.

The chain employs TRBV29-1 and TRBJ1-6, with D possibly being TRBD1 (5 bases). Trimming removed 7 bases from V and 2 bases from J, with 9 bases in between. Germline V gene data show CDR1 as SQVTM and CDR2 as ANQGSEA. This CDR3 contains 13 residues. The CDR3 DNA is TGCAGCGCTATGGACACCTATAATTCACCCCTCCACTTT. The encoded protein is CSAMDTYNSPLHF.

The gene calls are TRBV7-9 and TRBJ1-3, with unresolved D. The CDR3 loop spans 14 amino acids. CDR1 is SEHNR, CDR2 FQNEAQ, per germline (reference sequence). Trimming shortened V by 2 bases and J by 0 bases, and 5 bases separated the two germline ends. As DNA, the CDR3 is TGTGCCAGCAGCTTACAGGCCTCTGGAAACACCATATATTTT. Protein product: CASSLQASGNTIYF.

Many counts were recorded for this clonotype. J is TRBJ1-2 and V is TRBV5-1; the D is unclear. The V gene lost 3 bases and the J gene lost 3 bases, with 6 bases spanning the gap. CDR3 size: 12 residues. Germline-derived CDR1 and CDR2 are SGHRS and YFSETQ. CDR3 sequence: CASSSGDYGYTF. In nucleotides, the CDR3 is TGCGCCAGCAGCTCCGGGGACTATGGCTACACCTTC.

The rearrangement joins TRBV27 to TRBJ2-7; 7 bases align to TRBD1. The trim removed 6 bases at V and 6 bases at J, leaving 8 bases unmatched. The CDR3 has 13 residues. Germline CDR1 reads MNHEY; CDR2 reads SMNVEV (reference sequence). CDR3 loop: CASRRQGSVEQYF. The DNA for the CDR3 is TGTGCCAGCAGACGACAGGGTTCGGTCGAGCAGTACTTC.

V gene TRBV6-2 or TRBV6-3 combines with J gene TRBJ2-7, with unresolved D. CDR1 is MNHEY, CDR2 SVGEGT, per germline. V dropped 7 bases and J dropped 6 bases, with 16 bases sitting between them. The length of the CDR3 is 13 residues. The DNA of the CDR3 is TGTGCCAGCACCCGAAGGACGGTAAGCGAGCAGTACTTC. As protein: CASTRRTVSEQYF.

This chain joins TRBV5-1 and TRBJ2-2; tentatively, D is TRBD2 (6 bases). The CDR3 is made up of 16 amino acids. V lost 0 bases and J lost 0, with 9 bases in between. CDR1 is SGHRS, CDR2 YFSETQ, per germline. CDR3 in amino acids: CASSLAGTPNTGELFF. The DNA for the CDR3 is TGCGCCAGCAGCTTGGCCGGGACTCCGAACACCGGGGAGCTGTTTTTT.

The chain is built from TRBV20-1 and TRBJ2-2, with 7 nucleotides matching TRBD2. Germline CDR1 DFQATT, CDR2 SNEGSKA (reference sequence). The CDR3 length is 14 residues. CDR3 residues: CRAGRGWNTGELFF. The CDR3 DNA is TGCAGGGCCGGGCGGGGGTGGAACACCGGGGAGCTGTTTTTT.

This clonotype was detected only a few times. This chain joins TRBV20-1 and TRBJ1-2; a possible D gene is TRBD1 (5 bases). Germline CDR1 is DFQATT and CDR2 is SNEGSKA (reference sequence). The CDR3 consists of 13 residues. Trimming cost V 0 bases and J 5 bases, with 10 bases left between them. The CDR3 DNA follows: TGCAGTGCTAGAGATCAGGGAGTTTATGGCTACACCTTC. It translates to CSARDQGVYGYTF.

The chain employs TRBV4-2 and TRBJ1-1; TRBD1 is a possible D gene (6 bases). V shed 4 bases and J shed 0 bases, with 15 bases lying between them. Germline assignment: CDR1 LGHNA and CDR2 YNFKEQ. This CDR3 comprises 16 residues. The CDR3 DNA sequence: TGTGCCAGCAGCCCAATGCCTACAGGGTTGAACACTGAAGCTTTCTTT. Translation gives CASSPMPTGLNTEAFF.

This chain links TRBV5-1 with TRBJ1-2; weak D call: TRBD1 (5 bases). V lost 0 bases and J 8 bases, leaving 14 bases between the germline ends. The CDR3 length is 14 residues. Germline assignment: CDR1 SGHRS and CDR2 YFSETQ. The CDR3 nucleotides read TGCGCCAGCAGCTTGGCCGGGCAGGGTAGCGGCTACACCTTC. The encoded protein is CASSLAGQGSGYTF.

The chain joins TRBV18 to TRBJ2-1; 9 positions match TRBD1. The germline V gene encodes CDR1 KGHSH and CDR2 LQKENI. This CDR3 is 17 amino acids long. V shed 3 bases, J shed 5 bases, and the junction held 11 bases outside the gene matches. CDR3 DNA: TGTGCCAGCTCACCCCAGCCCGGGACAGGGTTCAACAATGAGCAGTTCTTC. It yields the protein CASSPQPGTGFNNEQFF.

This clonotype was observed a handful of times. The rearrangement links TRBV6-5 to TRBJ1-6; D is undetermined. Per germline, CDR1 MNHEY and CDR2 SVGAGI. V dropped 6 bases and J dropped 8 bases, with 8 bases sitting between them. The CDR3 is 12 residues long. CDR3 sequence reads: CASRGSHSPLHF. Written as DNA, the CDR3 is TGTGCCAGCAGGGGCAGCCATTCACCCCTCCACTTT.

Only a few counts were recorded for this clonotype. The CDR3 coding sequence is TGCAGTGCTTCCGGGACTAGCGGGAGTTCCGGGTTGGAGCAGTACTTC. Translating it yields CSASGTSGSSGLEQYF. The chain couples TRBV20-1 to TRBJ2-7; 14 positions agree with TRBD2. In germline, CDR1 is DFQATT, CDR2 SNEGSKA (reference sequence). The CDR3 is 16 residues long. The trim removed 5 bases at V and 7 bases at J, leaving 13 bases unmatched.

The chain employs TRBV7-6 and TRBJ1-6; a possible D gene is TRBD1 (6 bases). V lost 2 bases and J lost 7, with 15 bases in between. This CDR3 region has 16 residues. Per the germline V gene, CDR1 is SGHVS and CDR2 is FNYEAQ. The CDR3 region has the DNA TGTGCCAGCAGCTTAATACAGGGTCCCTTAAATTCACCCCTCCACTTT. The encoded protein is CASSLIQGPLNSPLHF.

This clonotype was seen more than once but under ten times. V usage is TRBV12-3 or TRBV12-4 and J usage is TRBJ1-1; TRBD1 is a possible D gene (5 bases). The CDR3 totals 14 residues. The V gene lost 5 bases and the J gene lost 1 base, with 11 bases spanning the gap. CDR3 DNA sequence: TGTGCCAGCAGTACGGGACTGCCGAACACTGAAGCTTTCTTT. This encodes CASSTGLPNTEAFF.

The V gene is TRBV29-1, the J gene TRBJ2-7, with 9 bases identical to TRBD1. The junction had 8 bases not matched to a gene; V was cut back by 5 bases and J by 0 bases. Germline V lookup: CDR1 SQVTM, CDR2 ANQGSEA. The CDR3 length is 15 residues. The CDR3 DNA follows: TGCAGCGTTTTAACCGGGACAGGGAGCTCCTACGAGCAGTACTTC. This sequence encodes CSVLTGTGSSYEQYF.

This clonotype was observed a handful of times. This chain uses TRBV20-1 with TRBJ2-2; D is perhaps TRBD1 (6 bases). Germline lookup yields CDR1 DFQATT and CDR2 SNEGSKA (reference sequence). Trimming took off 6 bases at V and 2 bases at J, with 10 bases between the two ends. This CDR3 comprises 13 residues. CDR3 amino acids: CSAGQTNTGELFF. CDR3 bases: TGCAGTGCCGGACAGACCAACACCGGGGAGCTGTTTTTT.

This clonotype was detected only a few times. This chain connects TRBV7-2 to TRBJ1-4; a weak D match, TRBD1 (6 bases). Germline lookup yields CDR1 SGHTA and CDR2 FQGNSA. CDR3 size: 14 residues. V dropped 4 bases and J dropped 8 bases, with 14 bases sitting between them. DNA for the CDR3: TGTGCCAGCAGCTCAGGACAGTTAAGCGAAAAACTGTTTTTT. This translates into CASSSGQLSEKLFF.

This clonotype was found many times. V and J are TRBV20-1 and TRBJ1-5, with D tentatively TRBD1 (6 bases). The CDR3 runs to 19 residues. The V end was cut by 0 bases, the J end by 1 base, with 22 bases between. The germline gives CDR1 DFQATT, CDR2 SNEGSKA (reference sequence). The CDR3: CSARDKDSRDVWSNQPQHF. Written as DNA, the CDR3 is TGCAGTGCTAGAGATAAGGACAGTCGGGATGTTTGGAGCAATCAGCCCCAGCATTTT.

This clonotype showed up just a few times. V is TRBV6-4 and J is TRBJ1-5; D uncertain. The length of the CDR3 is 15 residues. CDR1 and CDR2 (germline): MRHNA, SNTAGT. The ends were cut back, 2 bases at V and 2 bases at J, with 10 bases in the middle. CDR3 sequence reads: CASSDDENGNQPQHF. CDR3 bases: TGTGCCAGCAGTGACGATGAGAACGGCAATCAGCCCCAGCATTTT.

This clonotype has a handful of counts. CDR3 nucleotide sequence: TGCGCCAGCAGCTTGCCGAGGGGATCAGATACGCAGTATTTT. Amino acid sequence: CASSLPRGSDTQYF. V usage is TRBV5-1 and J usage is TRBJ2-3; D is perhaps TRBD1 or TRBD2 (5 bases each). CDR1 and CDR2 (germline): SGHRS, YFSETQ. The CDR3 sequence is 14 residues long. V was shortened by 1 base and J by 4 bases, with 10 bases between the two germline ends.

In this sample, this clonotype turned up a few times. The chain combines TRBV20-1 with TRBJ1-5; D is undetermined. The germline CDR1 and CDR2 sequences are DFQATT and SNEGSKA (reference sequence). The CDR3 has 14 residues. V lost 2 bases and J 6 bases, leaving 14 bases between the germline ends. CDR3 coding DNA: TGCAGTGCTAGAAGGCCCGGGTCCGGTCAGCCCCAGCATTTT. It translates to CSARRPGSGQPQHF.

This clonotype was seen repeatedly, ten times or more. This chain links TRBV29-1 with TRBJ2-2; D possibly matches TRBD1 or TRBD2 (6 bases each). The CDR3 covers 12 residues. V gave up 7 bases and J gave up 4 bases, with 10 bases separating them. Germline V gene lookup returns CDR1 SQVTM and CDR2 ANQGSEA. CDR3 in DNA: TGCAGCGGGAGGGGGATCACCGGGGAGCTGTTTTTT. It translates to CSGRGITGELFF.

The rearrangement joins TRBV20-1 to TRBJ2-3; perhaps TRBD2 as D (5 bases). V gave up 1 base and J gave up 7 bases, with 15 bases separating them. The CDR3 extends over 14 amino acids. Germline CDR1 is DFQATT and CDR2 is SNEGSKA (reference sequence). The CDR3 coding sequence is TGCAGTGCTAGAGGCCCCCTACTAGGGAATACGCAGTATTTT. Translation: CSARGPLLGNTQYF.

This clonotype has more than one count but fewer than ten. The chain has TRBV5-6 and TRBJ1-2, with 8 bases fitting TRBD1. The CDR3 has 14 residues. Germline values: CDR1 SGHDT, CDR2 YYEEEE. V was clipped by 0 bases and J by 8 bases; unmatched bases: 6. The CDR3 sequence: CASSLVSDREGYTF. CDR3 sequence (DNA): TGTGCCAGCAGCTTGGTTTCGGACAGGGAAGGCTACACCTTC.